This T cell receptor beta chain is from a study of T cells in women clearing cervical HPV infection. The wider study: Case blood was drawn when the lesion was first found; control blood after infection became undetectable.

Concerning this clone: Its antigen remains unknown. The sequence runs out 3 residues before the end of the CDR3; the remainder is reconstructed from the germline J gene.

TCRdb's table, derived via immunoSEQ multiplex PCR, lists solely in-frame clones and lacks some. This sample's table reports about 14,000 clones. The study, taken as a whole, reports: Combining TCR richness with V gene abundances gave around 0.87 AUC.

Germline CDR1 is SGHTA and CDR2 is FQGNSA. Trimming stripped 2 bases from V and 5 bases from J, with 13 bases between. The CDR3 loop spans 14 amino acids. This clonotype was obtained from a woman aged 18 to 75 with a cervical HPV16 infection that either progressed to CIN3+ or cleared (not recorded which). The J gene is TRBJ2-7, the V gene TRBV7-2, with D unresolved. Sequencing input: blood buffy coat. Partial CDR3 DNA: TGTGCCAGCAGCTTATATGCCGCGGCCAACGAG. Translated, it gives CASSLYAAANE. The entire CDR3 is CASSLYAAANEQYF.